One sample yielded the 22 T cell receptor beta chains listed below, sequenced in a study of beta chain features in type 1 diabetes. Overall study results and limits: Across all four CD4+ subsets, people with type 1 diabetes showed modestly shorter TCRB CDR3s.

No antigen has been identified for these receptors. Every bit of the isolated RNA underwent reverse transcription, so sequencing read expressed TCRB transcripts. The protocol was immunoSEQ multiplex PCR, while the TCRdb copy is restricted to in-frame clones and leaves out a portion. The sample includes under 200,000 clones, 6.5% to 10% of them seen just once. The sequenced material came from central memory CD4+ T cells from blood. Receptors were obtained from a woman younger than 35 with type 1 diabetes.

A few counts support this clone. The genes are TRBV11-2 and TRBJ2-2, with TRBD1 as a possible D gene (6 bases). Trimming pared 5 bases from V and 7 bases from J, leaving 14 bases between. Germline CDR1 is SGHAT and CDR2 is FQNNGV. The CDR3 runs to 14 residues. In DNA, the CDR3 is TGTGCCAGCAGCCCCGACAGGATGTACGGGGAGCTGTTTTTT. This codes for CASSPDRMYGELFF.

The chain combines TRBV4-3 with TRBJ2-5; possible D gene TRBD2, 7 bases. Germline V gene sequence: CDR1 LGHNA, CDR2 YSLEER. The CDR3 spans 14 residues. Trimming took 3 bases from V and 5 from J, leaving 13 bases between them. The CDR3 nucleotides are TGCGCCAGCAGCCAGGGGGGGGCGCGGGAGACCCAGTACTTC. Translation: CASSQGGARETQYF.

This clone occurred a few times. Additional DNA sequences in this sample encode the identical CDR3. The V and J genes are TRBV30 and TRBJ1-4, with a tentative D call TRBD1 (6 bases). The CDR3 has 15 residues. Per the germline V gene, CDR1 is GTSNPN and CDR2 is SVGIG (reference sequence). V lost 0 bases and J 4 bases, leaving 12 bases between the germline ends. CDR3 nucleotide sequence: TGTGCCTGGAGTGTACGGGGGGCAATTAATGAAAAACTGTTTTTT. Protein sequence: CAWSVRGAINEKLFF.

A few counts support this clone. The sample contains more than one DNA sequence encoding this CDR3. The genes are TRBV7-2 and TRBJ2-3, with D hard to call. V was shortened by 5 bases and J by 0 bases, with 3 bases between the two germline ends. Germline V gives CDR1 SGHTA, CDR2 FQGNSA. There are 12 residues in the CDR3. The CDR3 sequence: CASSPSTDTQYF. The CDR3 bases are TGTGCCAGCAGCCCTAGCACAGATACGCAGTATTTT. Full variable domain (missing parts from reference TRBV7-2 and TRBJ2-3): GAGVSQSPSNKVTEKGKDVELRCDPISGHTALYWYRQSLGQGLEFLIYFQGNSAPDKSGLPSDRFSAERTGGSVSTLTIQRTQQEDSAVYLCASSPSTDTQYFGPGTRLTVL.

The CDR3 DNA sequence: TGTGCCAGCTCCGGGAGGGCCGGGGATACGCAGTATTTT. Protein: CASSGRAGDTQYF. The chain carries TRBV18 and TRBJ2-3; 8 bases match TRBD2. The CDR3 covers 13 residues. V dropped 6 bases and J dropped 6; count of bases not matched to a gene: 5. Germline CDR1 reads KGHSH; CDR2 reads LQKENI.

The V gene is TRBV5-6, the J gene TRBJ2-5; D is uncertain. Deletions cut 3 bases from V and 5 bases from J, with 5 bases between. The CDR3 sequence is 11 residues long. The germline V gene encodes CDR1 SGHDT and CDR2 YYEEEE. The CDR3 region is CASSYGETQYF. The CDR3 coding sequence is TGTGCCAGCAGCTACGGGGAGACCCAGTACTTC.

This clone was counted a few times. The CDR3 protein is CASSFGGGTDTQYF. For the CDR3, the DNA is TGTGCCAGCAGCTTTGGGGGGGGCACAGATACGCAGTATTTT. The chain carries TRBV7-7 and TRBJ2-3, with TRBD2 matching over 7 bases. The CDR3 sequence is 14 residues long. The germline V gene has CDR1 SSHAT and CDR2 FNYEAQ (reference sequence). V lost 3 bases to trimming and J lost 1 base; unmatched junction nucleotides: 1.

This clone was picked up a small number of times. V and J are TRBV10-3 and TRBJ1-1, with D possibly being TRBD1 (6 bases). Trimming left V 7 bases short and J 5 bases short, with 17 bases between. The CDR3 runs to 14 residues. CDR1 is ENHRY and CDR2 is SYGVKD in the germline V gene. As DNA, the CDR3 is TGTGCCATCACTTCACAGGGCAAAGGAACTGAAGCTTTCTTT. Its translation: CAITSQGKGTEAFF.

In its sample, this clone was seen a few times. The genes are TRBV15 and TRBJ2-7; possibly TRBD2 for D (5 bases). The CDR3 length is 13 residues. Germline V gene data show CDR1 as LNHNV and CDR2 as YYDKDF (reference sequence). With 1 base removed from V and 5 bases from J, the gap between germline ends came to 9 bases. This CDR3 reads CATSRGNSDEQYF. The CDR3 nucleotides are TGTGCCACCAGCAGAGGAAATAGCGACGAGCAGTACTTC.

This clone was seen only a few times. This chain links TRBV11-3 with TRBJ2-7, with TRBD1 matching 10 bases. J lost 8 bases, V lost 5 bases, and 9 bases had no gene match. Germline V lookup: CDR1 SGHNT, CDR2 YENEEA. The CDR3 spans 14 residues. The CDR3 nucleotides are TGTGCCAGCAGCACAGAGGGGACAGGGGCGAAGCAGTACTTC. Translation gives CASSTEGTGAKQYF.

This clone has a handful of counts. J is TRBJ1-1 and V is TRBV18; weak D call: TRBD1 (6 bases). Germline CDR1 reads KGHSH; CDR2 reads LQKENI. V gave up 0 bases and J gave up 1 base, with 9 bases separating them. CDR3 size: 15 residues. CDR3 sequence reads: CASSPPGTTNTEAFF. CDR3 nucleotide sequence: TGTGCCAGCTCACCACCGGGGACAACGAACACTGAAGCTTTCTTT.

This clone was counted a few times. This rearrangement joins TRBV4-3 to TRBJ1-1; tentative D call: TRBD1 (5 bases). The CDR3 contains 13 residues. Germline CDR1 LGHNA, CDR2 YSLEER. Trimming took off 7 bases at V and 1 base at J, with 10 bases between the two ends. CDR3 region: CASTARGNTEAFF. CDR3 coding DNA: TGCGCCAGCACTGCAAGGGGGAACACTGAAGCTTTCTTT.

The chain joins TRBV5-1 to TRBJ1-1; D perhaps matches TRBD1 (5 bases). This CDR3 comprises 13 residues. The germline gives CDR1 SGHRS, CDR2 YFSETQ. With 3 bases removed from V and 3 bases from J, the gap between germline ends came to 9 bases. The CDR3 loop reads CASSYQGHTEAFF. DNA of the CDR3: TGCGCCAGCAGCTACCAGGGTCACACTGAAGCTTTCTTT. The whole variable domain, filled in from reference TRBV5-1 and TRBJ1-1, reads KAGVTQTPRYLIKTRGQQVTLSCSPISGHRSVSWYQQTPGQGLQFLFEYFSETQRNKGNFPGRFSGRQFSNSRSEMNVSTLELGDSALYLCASSYQGHTEAFFGQGTRLTVV.

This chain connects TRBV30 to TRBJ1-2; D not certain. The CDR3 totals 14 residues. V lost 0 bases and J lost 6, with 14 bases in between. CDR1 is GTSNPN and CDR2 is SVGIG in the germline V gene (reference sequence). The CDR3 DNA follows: TGTGCCTGGAGTGTACTCTCCGGGTTTCATGGCTACACCTTC. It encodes CAWSVLSGFHGYTF.

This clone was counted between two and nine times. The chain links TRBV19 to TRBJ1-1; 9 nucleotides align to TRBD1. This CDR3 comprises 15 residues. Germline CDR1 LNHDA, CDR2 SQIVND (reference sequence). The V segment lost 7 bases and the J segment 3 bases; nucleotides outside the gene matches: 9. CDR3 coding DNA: TGTGCCAGTAATGGCCTGACAGGGGGGGACACTGAAGCTTTCTTT. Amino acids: CASNGLTGGDTEAFF.

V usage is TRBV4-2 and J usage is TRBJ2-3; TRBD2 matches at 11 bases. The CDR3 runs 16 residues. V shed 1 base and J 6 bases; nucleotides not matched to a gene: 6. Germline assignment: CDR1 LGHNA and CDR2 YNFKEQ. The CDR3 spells CASSQGLAGSGDTQYF. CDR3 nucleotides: TGTGCCAGCAGCCAAGGACTAGCGGGATCGGGTGATACGCAGTATTTT.

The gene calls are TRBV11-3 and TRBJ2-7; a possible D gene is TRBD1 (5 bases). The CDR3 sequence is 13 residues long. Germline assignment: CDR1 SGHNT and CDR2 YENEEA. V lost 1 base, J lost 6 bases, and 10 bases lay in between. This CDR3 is CASSLGRDREQYF. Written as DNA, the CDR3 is TGTGCCAGCAGCTTAGGCAGGGATCGCGAGCAGTACTTC.

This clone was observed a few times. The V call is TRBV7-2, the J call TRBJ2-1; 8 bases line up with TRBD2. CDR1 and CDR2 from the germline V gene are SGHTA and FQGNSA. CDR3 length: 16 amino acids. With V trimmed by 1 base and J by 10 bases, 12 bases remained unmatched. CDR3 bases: TGTGCCAGCAGCTTAGAGCCGGGACTAGGGAGAGGGGAGCAGTTCTTC. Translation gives CASSLEPGLGRGEQFF.

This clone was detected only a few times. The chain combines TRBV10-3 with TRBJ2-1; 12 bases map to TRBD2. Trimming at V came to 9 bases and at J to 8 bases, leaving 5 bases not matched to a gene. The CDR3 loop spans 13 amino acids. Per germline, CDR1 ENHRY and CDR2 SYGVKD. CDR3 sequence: CAIGTSGLDEQFF. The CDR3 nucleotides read TGTGCCATTGGGACTAGCGGGCTTGATGAGCAGTTCTTC.

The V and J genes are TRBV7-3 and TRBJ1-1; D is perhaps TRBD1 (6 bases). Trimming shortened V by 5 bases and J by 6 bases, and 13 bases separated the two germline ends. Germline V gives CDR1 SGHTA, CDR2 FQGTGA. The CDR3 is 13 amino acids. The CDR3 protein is CASSPTGSSEAFF. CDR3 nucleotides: TGTGCCAGCAGCCCCACAGGGTCCTCTGAAGCTTTCTTT.

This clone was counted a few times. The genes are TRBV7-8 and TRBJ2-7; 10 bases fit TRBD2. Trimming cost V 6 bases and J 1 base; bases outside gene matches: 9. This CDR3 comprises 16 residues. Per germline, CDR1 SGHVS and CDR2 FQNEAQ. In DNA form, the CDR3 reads TGTGCCAGCAGGTTAAAACAGGGACTAGCGTCCTACGAGCAGTACTTC. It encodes CASRLKQGLASYEQYF.

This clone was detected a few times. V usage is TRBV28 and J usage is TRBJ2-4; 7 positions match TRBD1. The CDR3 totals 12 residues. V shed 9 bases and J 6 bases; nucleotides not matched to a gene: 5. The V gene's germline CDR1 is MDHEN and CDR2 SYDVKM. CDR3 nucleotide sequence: TGTGCCAGTAACAGGGGAATAAACATTCAGTACTTC. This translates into CASNRGINIQYF.